This T cell receptor (beta chain) is from a study of cytotoxic CD8 clonotypes in ibrutinib-treated CLL. Germline V lookup: CDR1 MNHNY, CDR2 SVGAGI (reference sequence). Unmatched junction bases numbered 11, after V lost 8 bases and J lost 7 bases. This CDR3 contains 16 residues. The table came from immunoSEQ multiplex PCR; TCRdb's copy has only in-frame clones and leaves some out. The sample holds some 200,000 clones, 65% to 80% seen once. Notes on this clone: Its antigen remains unknown.

Broader study findings: Clonality at baseline surpassed age-matched healthy donors and tracked circulating CD8+ T-cell counts. Ibrutinib response saw clonality rise, and progression saw it return toward baseline.

This TCR derives from a human donor with chronic lymphocytic leukemia. Here the sequenced sample was PBMCs, taken after 12 months of ibrutinib treatment. The chain carries TRBV6-6 and TRBJ2-1, with 13 bases identical to TRBD2. CDR3 sequence: CASGESSGLAGNEQFF. For the CDR3, the DNA is TGTGCCAGCGGGGAGAGTTCGGGACTAGCGGGAAATGAGCAGTTCTTC.